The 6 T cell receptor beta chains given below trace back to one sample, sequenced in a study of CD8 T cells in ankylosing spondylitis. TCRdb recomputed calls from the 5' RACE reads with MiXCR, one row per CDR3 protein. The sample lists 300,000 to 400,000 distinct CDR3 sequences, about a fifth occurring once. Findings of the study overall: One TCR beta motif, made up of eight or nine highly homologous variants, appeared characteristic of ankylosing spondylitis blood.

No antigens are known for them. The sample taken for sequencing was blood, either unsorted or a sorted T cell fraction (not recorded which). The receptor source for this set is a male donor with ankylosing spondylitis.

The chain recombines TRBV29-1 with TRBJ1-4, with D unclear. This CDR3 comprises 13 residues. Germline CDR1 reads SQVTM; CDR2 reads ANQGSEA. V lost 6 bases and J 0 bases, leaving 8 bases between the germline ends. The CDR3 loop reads CSVHTATNEKLFF. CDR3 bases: TGCAGCGTACACACCGCAACTAATGAAAAACTGTTTTTT.

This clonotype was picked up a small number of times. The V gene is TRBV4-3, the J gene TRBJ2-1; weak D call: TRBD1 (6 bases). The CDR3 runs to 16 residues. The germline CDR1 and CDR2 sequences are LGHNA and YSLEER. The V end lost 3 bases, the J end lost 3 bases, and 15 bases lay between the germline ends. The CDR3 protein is CASSHLLRGDYNEQFF. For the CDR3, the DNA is TGCGCCAGCAGCCATCTACTCAGGGGAGACTACAATGAGCAGTTCTTC.

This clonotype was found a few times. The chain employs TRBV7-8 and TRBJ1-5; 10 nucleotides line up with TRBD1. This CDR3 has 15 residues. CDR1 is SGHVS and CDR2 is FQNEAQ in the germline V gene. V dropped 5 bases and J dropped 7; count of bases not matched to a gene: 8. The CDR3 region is CASSLRDRGGQPQHF. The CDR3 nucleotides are TGTGCCAGCAGCCTCAGGGACAGGGGCGGGCAGCCCCAGCATTTT.

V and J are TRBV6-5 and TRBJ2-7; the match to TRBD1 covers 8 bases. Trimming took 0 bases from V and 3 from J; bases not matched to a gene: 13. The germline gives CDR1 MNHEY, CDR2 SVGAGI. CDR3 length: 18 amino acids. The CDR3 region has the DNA TGTGCCAGCAGTTACTCGATAGGCAGGGGGCAAACACACTACGAGCAGTACTTC. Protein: CASSYSIGRGQTHYEQYF.

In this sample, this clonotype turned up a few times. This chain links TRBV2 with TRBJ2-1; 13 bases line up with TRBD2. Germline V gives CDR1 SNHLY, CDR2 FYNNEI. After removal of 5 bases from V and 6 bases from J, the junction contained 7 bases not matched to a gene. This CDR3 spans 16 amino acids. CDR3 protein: CASSHRTSGGVNEQFF. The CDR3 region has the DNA TGTGCCAGCAGTCACCGGACTAGCGGGGGTGTCAATGAGCAGTTCTTC.

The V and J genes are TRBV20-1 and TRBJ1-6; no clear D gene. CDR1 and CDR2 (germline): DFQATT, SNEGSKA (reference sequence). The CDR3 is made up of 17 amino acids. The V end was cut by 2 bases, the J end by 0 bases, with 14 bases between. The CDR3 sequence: CSARPAGESSYNSPLHF. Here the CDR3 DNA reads TGCAGTGCTAGACCGGCTGGGGAAAGCTCCTATAATTCACCCCTCCACTTT.